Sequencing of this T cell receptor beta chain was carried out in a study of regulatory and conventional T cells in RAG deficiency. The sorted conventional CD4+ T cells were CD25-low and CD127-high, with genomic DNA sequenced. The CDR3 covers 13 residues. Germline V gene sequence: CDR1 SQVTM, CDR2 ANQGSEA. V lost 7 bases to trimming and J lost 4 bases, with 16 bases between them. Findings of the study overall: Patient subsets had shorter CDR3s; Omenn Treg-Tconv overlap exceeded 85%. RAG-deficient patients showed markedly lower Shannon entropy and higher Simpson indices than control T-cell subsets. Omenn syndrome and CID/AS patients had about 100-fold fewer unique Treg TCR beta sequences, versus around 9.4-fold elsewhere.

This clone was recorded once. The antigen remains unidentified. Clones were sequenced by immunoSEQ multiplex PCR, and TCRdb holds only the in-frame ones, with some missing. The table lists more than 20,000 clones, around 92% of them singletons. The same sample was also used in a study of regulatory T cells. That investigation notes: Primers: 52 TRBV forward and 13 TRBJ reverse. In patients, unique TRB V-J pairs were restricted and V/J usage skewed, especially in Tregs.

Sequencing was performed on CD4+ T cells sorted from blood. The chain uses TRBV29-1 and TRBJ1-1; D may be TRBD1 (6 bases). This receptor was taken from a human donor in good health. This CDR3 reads CSAIQGRGTEAFF. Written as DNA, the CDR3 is TGCAGCGCAATACAGGGTCGGGGCACTGAAGCTTTCTTT.